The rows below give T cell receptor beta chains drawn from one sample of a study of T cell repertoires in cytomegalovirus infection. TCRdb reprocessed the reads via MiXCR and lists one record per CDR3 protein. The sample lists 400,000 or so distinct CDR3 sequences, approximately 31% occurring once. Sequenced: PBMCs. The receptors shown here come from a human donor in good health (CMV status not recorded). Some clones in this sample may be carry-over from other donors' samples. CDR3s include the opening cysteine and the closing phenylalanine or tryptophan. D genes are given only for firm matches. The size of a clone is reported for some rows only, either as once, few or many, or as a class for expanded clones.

TGTGCCAGCAGCCAGCTGACAGACCCCTACGAGCAGTACTTC	CASSQLTDPYEQYF	TRBJ2-7	NA	TRBV3-1	14	NA
TGTGCCAGCAGTCCTCCAGGGGGAACCTTCACCTACAATGAGCAGTTCTTC	CASSPPGGTFTYNEQFF	TRBJ2-1	TRBD1	TRBV6-2/TRBV6-3	17	NA
TGCAGTGCTAGGCCGATCCCTGGGACAGACTACGAGCAGTACTTC	CSARPIPGTDYEQYF	TRBJ2-7	TRBD1	TRBV20-1	15	NA
TGTGCCAGCAGCCCCACTATCGGAGCTAATGAAAAACTGTTTTTT	CASSPTIGANEKLFF	TRBJ1-4	NA	TRBV3-1	15	once
TGTGCCAGCAGCACAGGGGGGGGGCGGTCCTACGAGCAGTACTTC	CASSTGGGRSYEQYF	TRBJ2-7	NA	TRBV7-2	15	NA
TGTGCCAGCAGTTCTACTAGTAGCGATGAGCAGTTCTTC	CASSSTSSDEQFF	TRBJ2-1	NA	TRBV6-6	13	few
TGCGCCAGCAGCCAAGAGTTAGGGGAGTCCTACGAGCAGTACTTC	CASSQELGESYEQYF	TRBJ2-7	NA	TRBV4-3	15	many
TGTGCCAGTAGCCAAGTCACAGAAAGCTCCTACGAGCAGTACTTC	CASSQVTESSYEQYF	TRBJ2-7	NA	TRBV19	15	once
TGTGCCAGCAGTTTATTAGGTCAGGGAGGGATCTATGGCTACACCTTC	CASSLLGQGGIYGYTF	TRBJ1-2	NA	TRBV27	16	NA
TGTGCCAGCAGTGTTGACAGGCCTAATACGCAGTATTTT	CASSVDRPNTQYF	TRBJ2-3	NA	TRBV28	13	few
TGTGCCAGCAAGGGGTACACTGAAGCTTTCTTT	CASKGYTEAFF	TRBJ1-1	NA	TRBV25-1	11	many
TGTGCCAGCAGCTTCGACGTGGGGGGAGGCTATGGCTACACCTTC	CASSFDVGGGYGYTF	TRBJ1-2	NA	TRBV5-4	15	few
TGTGCCAGCCTAGGGGCTAATGAAAAACTGTTTTTT	CASLGANEKLFF	TRBJ1-4	NA	TRBV2	12	NA
TGTGCCAGCAGCTTAGATTCATCGGCTACGAGCACAGATACGCAGTATTTT	CASSLDSSATSTDTQYF	TRBJ2-3	NA	TRBV7-3	17	NA
TGTGCCAGCAGTGCGGGACAGGGGAATGAAAAACTGTTTTTT	CASSAGQGNEKLFF	TRBJ1-4	TRBD1	TRBV12-3/TRBV12-4	14	few
TGTGCCAGCAGCCCGCCTCAGGGCTATGGCTACACCTTC	CASSPPQGYGYTF	TRBJ1-2	NA	TRBV7-2	13	many
TGTGCCAGCACCCCCGGTGACAGGGGCAATTCACCCCTCCACTTT	CASTPGDRGNSPLHF	TRBJ1-6	TRBD1	TRBV25-1	15	NA
TGTGCCAGCAGCGGGGGTGGACCCGGGGAGCTGTTTTTT	CASSGGGPGELFF	TRBJ2-2	NA	TRBV5-4	13	few
TGTGCCAGCAGTTGGGACGGGGGTGGGGAGCAGTTCTTC	CASSWDGGGEQFF	TRBJ2-1	NA	TRBV6-5	13	NA
TGTGCCAGCAGCTCCCGACAGGGGGCATCGCTAGCGGGGGGTAGGTATGAGCAGTTCTTC	CASSSRQGASLAGGRYEQFF	TRBJ2-1	NA	TRBV7-2	20	many
TGTGCCAGCAGTTACCTCCGGGACTCAGGGACCCACGAGCAGTACTTC	CASSYLRDSGTHEQYF	TRBJ2-7	NA	TRBV6-2/TRBV6-3	16	few
TGTGCCAGCAGTTTAACTGGGAAACTCGAGCAGTTCTTC	CASSLTGKLEQFF	TRBJ2-1	NA	TRBV12-3/TRBV12-4	13	few
TGTGCCAGCAGCTTGGGGGATATACTTAGAATTAACTATGCCTACACCTTC	CASSLGDILRINYAYTF	TRBJ1-2	NA	TRBV5-6	17	NA
TGTGCCAGCAGTTATAGGAGCTCCTATAATTCACCCCTCCACTTT	CASSYRSSYNSPLHF	TRBJ1-6	NA	TRBV6-5	15	NA
TGTGCCAGCAGCCCCCCTACAGCCGGCCCGAACACTGAAGCTTTCTTT	CASSPPTAGPNTEAFF	TRBJ1-1	NA	TRBV7-8	16	NA
TGTGCCAGCAGTTACGCCGGGGGGACTGAAGCTTTCTTT	CASSYAGGTEAFF	TRBJ1-1	NA	TRBV6-5	13	NA
TGTGCCAGCAGCTCTCGCGGTGTGGGGAACGAGCAGTACTTC	CASSSRGVGNEQYF	TRBJ2-7	NA	TRBV11-1	14	few
TGCAGTGCTAGAGATCGGTTCGGAGGGGGTAACACCGGGGAGCTGTTTTTT	CSARDRFGGGNTGELFF	TRBJ2-2	NA	TRBV20-1	17	NA
TGCGCCAGCAGTGAGTCGCCTACCCTTGGGGGGAACCTCAGAAGGCAGCCCCAGCATTTT	CASSESPTLGGNLRRQPQHF	TRBJ1-5	NA	TRBV10-2	20	NA
TGTGCCAGCAGCTCTCCCCGGGACTTCTCCTACGAGCAGTACTTC	CASSSPRDFSYEQYF	TRBJ2-7	NA	TRBV7-8	15	many
TGTGCCAGCCATGATTCGGACACTGAAGCTTTCTTT	CASHDSDTEAFF	TRBJ1-1	NA	TRBV28	12	many
TGTGCCAGCAGCCCACAGACCGCCCTCCAAGAGACCCAGTACTTC	CASSPQTALQETQYF	TRBJ2-5	NA	TRBV7-6	15	NA
TGCAGTGCTAGAACAGGGGGCGCAAACACTGAAGCTTTCTTT	CSARTGGANTEAFF	TRBJ1-1	TRBD1	TRBV20-1	14	few
TGTGCCAGCAGTTTGTCAGGGTATCAGCCCCAGCATTTT	CASSLSGYQPQHF	TRBJ1-5	NA	TRBV27	13	NA
TGTGCCAGCAGTGAAACTCTAGCGGGGGTCCCCTACGAGCAGTACTTC	CASSETLAGVPYEQYF	TRBJ2-7	TRBD2	TRBV6-1	16	many
TGTGCCAGGCCGAGGGGTCCAGGGAAGCATCAGCCCCAGCATTTT	CARPRGPGKHQPQHF	TRBJ1-5	NA	TRBV11-2	15	NA
TGTGCCAGCAGTTCGCCTAGCGGGGGGCCAGGCTCCTACAATGAGCAGTTCTTC	CASSSPSGGPGSYNEQFF	TRBJ2-1	TRBD2	TRBV6-5	18	NA
TGTGCCAGCAGCTTAAGTACTAGCGGGCAGAGAGAGTCCCAGTACTTC	CASSLSTSGQRESQYF	TRBJ2-5	TRBD2	TRBV7-9	16	NA
TGTGCCAGCAGCTTGCTGACAGGGAATCAGTCCCAGCATTTT	CASSLLTGNQSQHF	TRBJ1-5	TRBD1	TRBV5-5	14	NA
TGCAGTGCTAGATCCCAGTTCTCCTACGAGCAGTACTTC	CSARSQFSYEQYF	TRBJ2-7	NA	TRBV20-1	13	NA
TGTGCCAGCAGCTTAGCCAAACACCGGGACTCGCCGGACTTC	CASSLAKHRDSPDF	TRBJ2-5	NA	TRBV7-8	14	few
TGTGCCAGCAGGCGACTAGGGGGCGAGCAGTACTTC	CASRRLGGEQYF	TRBJ2-7	NA	TRBV7-6	12	many
TGTGCCAGCAGCTTAGAGGGGACCGGGGACGAGCAGTACTTC	CASSLEGTGDEQYF	TRBJ2-7	NA	TRBV7-6	14	many
TGCGCCAGCAGCCAAGATGGGGTCGAGACCCAGTACTTC	CASSQDGVETQYF	TRBJ2-5	NA	TRBV4-1	13	NA
TGTGCCAGTAGTTTCCGGGACACCCGCAATCAGCCCCAGCATTTT	CASSFRDTRNQPQHF	TRBJ1-5	NA	TRBV19	15	NA
TGTGCCAGCAGCGCGTCCGGGACTAGCGGGGGGATGGCTCACGAGCAGTACTTC	CASSASGTSGGMAHEQYF	TRBJ2-7	TRBD2	TRBV7-2	18	many
TGTGCCAGCAGTTACGAAAGACTGTACTTC	CASSYERLYF	TRBJ2-4	NA	TRBV6-2/TRBV6-3	10	few
TGTGCCAGCTGGGGGGCCCGGAGAGAGACCCAGTACTTC	CASWGARRETQYF	TRBJ2-5	NA	TRBV2	13	few
TGTGCCAGCAGGGACCCGGGGCTCGATAATTCACCCCTCCACTTT	CASRDPGLDNSPLHF	TRBJ1-6	NA	TRBV5-4	15	once
TGCAGCGGATGCACGAACACCGGGGAGCTGTTTTTT	CSGCTNTGELFF	TRBJ2-2	NA	TRBV29-1	12	NA
TGCAGCGTTTCGGGACAGCCATACGGGGAGCTGTTTTTT	CSVSGQPYGELFF	TRBJ2-2	TRBD1	TRBV29-1	13	NA